The sequence of this TCR beta chain was determined in a study of cytomegalovirus exposure and HLA in healthy donors. General observations from the study: It was only CMV serostatus that was available as immune exposure information.

Each of the donors was a healthy bone marrow donor. Details on this clone: Its antigen remains unidentified.

This CDR3 has 13 residues. Germline V gene lookup returns CDR1 SQVTM and CDR2 ANQGSEA. The V end was cut by 6 bases, the J end by 6 bases, with 16 bases between. Both 60 Vbeta primers and 13 Jbeta primers went into the PCR. Profiled with immunoSEQ multiplex PCR; TCRdb holds only in-frame clones, not every one. The sample shows about 63,000 clones, approximately 71% of them seen only once. The sequence was obtained from a man between 50 and 59 years old in good health and CMV-seronegative. The J gene is TRBJ2-3, the V gene TRBV29-1, with D perhaps TRBD1 (6 bases). Sequencing was carried out using PBMCs. In DNA, the CDR3 is TGCAGCGTCCCCGTTGGCAGGGGCGATACGCAGTATTTT. This gives the protein CSVPVGRGDTQYF.